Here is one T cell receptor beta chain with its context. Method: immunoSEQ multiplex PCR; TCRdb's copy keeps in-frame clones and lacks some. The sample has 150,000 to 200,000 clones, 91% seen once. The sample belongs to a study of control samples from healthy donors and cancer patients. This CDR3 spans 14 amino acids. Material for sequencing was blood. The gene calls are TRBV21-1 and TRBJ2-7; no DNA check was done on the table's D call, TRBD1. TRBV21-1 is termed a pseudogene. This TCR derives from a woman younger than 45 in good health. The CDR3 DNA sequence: TGTGCCAGCAGCACCGGGACATTCCTCTACGAGCAGTACTTC. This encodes CASSTGTFLYEQYF.